Listed here are 13 T cell receptor beta chains from one sample, sequenced in a study of T cell repertoires in cytomegalovirus infection. MiXCR, applied by TCRdb to the reads, yields one record per CDR3 protein. This table holds about 310,000 distinct CDR3 sequences, about a sixth found once. Material: PBMCs. The receptors derive from a human donor in good health (CMV status not recorded). Some clones in this sample may be carry-over from other donors' samples.

This clonotype has only a few counts. The rearrangement uses TRBV20-1 and TRBJ2-5; 7 bases are shared with TRBD1. Germline loops: CDR1 DFQATT, CDR2 SNEGSKA (reference sequence). J lost 5 bases, V lost 4 bases, and 10 bases had no gene match. This CDR3 contains 14 residues. The CDR3 sequence: CSAKATGVRETQYF. CDR3 sequence (DNA): TGCAGTGCTAAAGCTACAGGGGTTCGGGAGACCCAGTACTTC.

This clonotype has more than one count but fewer than ten. The chain recombines TRBV5-5 with TRBJ1-5; possible D gene TRBD1, 6 bases. The CDR3 is 16 residues long. V gave up 4 bases and J gave up 4 bases, with 18 bases separating them. CDR1 and CDR2 from the germline V gene are SGHKS and YYEKEE (reference sequence). CDR3: CASSHRQANLNQPQHF. In nucleotides, the CDR3 is TGTGCCAGCAGCCACCGACAGGCCAACTTGAATCAGCCCCAGCATTTT.

The V call is TRBV10-3, the J call TRBJ1-6; D might be TRBD1 (6 bases). The germline CDR1 and CDR2 sequences are ENHRY and SYGVKD. CDR3 size: 13 residues. The V and J ends lost 3 bases and 9 bases respectively, with 9 bases between them. This CDR3 is CAISEGGISPLHF. Written as DNA, the CDR3 is TGTGCCATCAGTGAAGGGGGAATTTCACCCCTCCACTTT.

This clonotype was detected many times. The J gene is TRBJ1-5, the V gene TRBV10-3; TRBD1 is a possible D gene (5 bases). Looked up from germline, CDR1 is ENHRY and CDR2 is SYGVKD. V was cut by 7 bases and J by 7 bases, with 14 bases left in between. CDR3 length: 13 residues. The CDR3 DNA sequence: TGTGCCATCATGGGGGGTATGGGACAGCCCCAGCATTTT. Amino acid sequence: CAIMGGMGQPQHF.

The rearrangement uses TRBV12-3 or TRBV12-4 and TRBJ2-1; D ambiguous. Trimming removed 6 bases from V and 8 bases from J, with 11 bases in between. There are 12 residues in the CDR3. DNA for the CDR3: TGTGCCAGCAGCCTAATGCGCTATGAGCAGTTCTTC. As protein: CASSLMRYEQFF.

This clonotype was recorded many times. The J gene is TRBJ2-3, the V gene TRBV7-2; 8 bases fit TRBD1. The V segment lost 4 bases and the J segment 5 bases; nucleotides outside the gene matches: 2. Germline loops: CDR1 SGHTA, CDR2 FQGNSA. The CDR3 is made up of 13 amino acids. This CDR3 is CASSSTGVDTQYF. CDR3 sequence (DNA): TGTGCCAGCAGCTCGACAGGGGTAGATACGCAGTATTTT.

This clonotype was counted at least ten times. The V call is TRBV7-2, the J call TRBJ2-5; 8 nucleotides align to TRBD2. CDR1 is SGHTA, CDR2 FQGNSA, per germline. The V segment lost 5 bases and the J segment 4 bases; nucleotides outside the gene matches: 9. This CDR3 region has 15 residues. The CDR3 nucleotides read TGTGCCAGCAGCCGGGGTGCTAGCGGGCGAGAGACCCAGTACTTC. Its translation: CASSRGASGRETQYF.

Remarks on this clonotype: Its ends do not fully match the called genes, so a read error is possible. V is TRBV4-1 and J is TRBJ2-5; 7 nucleotides agree with TRBD1. This CDR3 is built from 16 residues. Looked up from germline, CDR1 is MGHRA and CDR2 is YSYEKL. This CDR3 reads CASSQASAGGQETQYF. The CDR3 DNA reads as TGTGCCAGCAGCCAAGCGTCGGCAGGGGGCCAAGAGACCCAGTACTTC.

In its sample, this clonotype was seen a few times. The chain has TRBV24-1 and TRBJ2-2; no firm D call. Looked up from germline, CDR1 is KGHDR and CDR2 is SFDVKD. The CDR3 sequence is 14 residues long. Between the trimmed V and J ends, which lost 5 bases and 7 bases, there was a span of 13 bases. The CDR3 is CATSAIDLYGELFF. As DNA, the CDR3 is TGTGCCACCAGTGCGATAGACCTATACGGGGAGCTGTTTTTT.

This rearrangement joins TRBV5-5 to TRBJ2-1; possible D gene TRBD1, 6 bases. Germline CDR1 reads SGHKS; CDR2 reads YYEKEE (reference sequence). V was cut by 2 bases and J by 8 bases, with 11 bases left in between. This CDR3 is 13 amino acids long. In nucleotides, the CDR3 is TGTGCCAGCAGCTTACAGGGTTTGCATGAGCAGTTCTTC. Protein sequence: CASSLQGLHEQFF.

This clonotype was detected a few times. The J gene is TRBJ1-6, the V gene TRBV20-1; 8 bases are a match to TRBD1. The J segment lost 4 bases and the V segment lost 3 bases, leaving 5 bases of the junction unmatched. This CDR3 contains 15 residues. Per the germline V gene, CDR1 is DFQATT and CDR2 is SNEGSKA (reference sequence). CDR3: CSASDRGGYNSPLHF. DNA for the CDR3: TGCAGTGCTAGTGACAGGGGCGGATATAATTCACCCCTCCACTTT.

The chain has TRBV2 and TRBJ1-1; the D is unclear. The CDR3 is made up of 13 amino acids. V lost 4 bases and J lost 8, with 14 bases in between. The germline CDR1 and CDR2 sequences are SNHLY and FYNNEI. CDR3 bases: TGTGCCAGCAGTGCCCTACGGACGGGCGAAGCTTTCTTT. Translated: CASSALRTGEAFF.

The rearrangement uses TRBV2 and TRBJ2-3, with a tentative D call TRBD2 (5 bases). Germline V lookup: CDR1 SNHLY, CDR2 FYNNEI. V gave up 8 bases and J gave up 0 bases, with 12 bases separating them. This CDR3 is 14 amino acids long. CDR3 sequence (DNA): TGTGCCAGCGCTCCGGGGTCTAGCACAGATACGCAGTATTTT. It codes for CASAPGSSTDTQYF.